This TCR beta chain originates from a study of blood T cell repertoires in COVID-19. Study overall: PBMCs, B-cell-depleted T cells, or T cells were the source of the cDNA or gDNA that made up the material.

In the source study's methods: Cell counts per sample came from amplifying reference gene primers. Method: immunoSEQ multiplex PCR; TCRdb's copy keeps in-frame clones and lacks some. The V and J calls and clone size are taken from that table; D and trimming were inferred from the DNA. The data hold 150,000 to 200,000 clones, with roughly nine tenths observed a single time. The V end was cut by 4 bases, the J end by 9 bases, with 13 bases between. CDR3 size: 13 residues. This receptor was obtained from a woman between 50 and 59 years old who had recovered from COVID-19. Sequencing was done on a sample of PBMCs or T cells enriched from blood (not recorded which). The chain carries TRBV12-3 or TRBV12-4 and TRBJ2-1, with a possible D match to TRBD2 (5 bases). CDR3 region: CASSSGKRSEQFF. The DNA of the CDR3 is TGTGCCAGCAGTTCCGGGAAGAGGAGTGAGCAGTTCTTC.